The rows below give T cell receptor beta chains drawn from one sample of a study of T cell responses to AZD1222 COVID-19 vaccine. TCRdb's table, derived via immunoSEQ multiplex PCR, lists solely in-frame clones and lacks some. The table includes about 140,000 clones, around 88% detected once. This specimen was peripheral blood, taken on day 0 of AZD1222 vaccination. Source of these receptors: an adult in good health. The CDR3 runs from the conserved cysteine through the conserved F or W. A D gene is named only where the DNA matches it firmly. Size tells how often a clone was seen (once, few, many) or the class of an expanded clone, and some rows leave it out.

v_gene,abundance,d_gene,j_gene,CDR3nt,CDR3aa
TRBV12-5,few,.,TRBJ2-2,TGTGCTAGTGGTCCTAACACCGGGGAGCTGTTTTTT,CASGPNTGELFF
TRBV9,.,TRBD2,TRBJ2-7,TGTGCCAGCAGCGTAGCCAGCGGGACGAACGAGCAGTACTTC,CASSVASGTNEQYF
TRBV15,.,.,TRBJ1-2,TGTGCCACCAGCACGACAATGGGCTACACCTTC,CATSTTMGYTF
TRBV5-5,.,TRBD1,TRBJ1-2,TGTGCCAGCAGCTTGAGTTTACAGGGGGAGGCCTATGGCTACACCTTC,CASSLSLQGEAYGYTF
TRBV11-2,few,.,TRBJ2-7,TGTGCCAGCAGCTTCTCTGGCACCTACGAGCAGTACTTC,CASSFSGTYEQYF
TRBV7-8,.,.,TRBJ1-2,TGTGCCAGCAGTTCCGAACAGGGTACAAACTATGGCTACACCTTC,CASSSEQGTNYGYTF
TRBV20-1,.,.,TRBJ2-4,TGCAGTGCCCCGGACTACGGATTTCAGTACTTC,CSAPDYGFQYF
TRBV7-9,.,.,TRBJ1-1,TGTGCCAGCAGCTTACAGGTTAACACTGAAGCTTTCTTT,CASSLQVNTEAFF
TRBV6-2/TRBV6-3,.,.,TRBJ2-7,TGTGCCAGCAGTTACTTCTCCGGATTTTACGAGCAGTACTTC,CASSYFSGFYEQYF
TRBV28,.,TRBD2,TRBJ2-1,TGTGCCAGCAGTTTTTTACTAGCGGGAACTAATGAGCAGTTCTTC,CASSFLLAGTNEQFF
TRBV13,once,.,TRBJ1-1,TGTGCCAGCAGCTCAGGGGCGGGTATCACTGAAGCTTTCTTT,CASSSGAGITEAFF
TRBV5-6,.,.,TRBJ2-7,TGTGCCAGCAGCTTGGCCAGGGACCGAGTGAACGAGCAGTACTTC,CASSLARDRVNEQYF
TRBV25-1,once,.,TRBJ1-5,TGTGCCAGCAGCGGTACAGGGCCCTATCAGCCCCAGCATTTT,CASSGTGPYQPQHF
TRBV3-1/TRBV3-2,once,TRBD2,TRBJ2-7,TGTGCCAGCAGCTACGGGACTAGCGGGATCGAGCAGTACTTC,CASSYGTSGIEQYF
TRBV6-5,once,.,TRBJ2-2,TGTGCCAGCAGTTCCCTAGCGTTCGGGGTTTCAGGGGAGCTGTTTTTT,CASSSLAFGVSGELFF
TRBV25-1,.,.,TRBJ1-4,TGTGCCAGCAGTGAATTTACAGGATTAAGTGAAAAACTGTTTTTT,CASSEFTGLSEKLFF
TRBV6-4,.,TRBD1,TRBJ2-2,TGTGCCAGCAGTCCGGGACAGGATCGACCCGGGGAGCTGTTTTTT,CASSPGQDRPGELFF